This T cell receptor (beta chain) was obtained from a study of post-analysis software for immune sequencing data. Every TCR beta cDNA library bore unique molecular identifiers. TCRdb recomputed calls from the PCR reads with MiXCR, one row per CDR3 protein. The sample carries hundreds of thousands of distinct CDR3 sequences, over 35% recorded once. Trimming removed 4 bases from V and 5 bases from J, with 17 bases in between. CDR1 SQVTM and CDR2 ANQGSEA come from the germline V gene. The CDR3 length is 14 residues. This clonotype occurred a few times. The antigen remains undetermined. Regarding the study as a whole: Strong co-clustering by F measure linked samples that shared a preparation batch. In patients, TRBV5-6, TRBV5-1 and TRBV20-1 belonged to roughly 5 TRBV segments found more frequently than in controls.

The sample was blood. The source of this sequence is a girl between 10 and 17 years old with multiple sclerosis. This chain joins TRBV29-1 and TRBJ1-1; TRBD1 might be the D (5 bases). The CDR3 loop is CSVVRGGEGTEAFF. CDR3 nucleotide sequence: TGCAGCGTTGTACGGGGGGGAGAAGGTACTGAAGCTTTCTTT.